This TCR beta chain comes out of a study of blood T cells in healthy people across ages (dated by TCRdb to between 2014 and 2017). Broadly, across the study: In model experiments, template switching captured roughly one uniquely barcoded TCR beta cDNA molecule for every two T cells. Using deep sequencing normalized with unique cDNA molecular identifiers, the study measured how TCR beta repertoire diversity changes with age. Four age groups were formed from the donors: young (average around 15 years), middle-aged (just under 40), aged (about 68) and long-lived (more than 75). Using the same blood draw, the study looked at two additional independent replicas of 1 million unique cDNA reads for two donors, one aged 18 to 30 and the other aged 80 or older. The study at large found these results: Estimates of total diversity based on one million sequenced T cells were regarded as lower bounds and as underestimates. A strong correlation was found between observed TCR beta diversity and the percentage of naive T cells measured by flow cytometry. Compared with the aged group, the long-lived group had more naive CD4+ T cells, fewer expanded clones and increased TCR diversity, suggesting age selection. As age increased, observed TCR beta diversity per million T cells dropped in a roughly linear way, and a significant reduction was already evident by age 40. Because the CMV infection status of the donors was unknown, age-related changes in expanded clonotypes may potentially have been confounded. Because profiling used bulk unsorted PBMCs, naive and antigen-experienced compartments could not be compared conclusively.

The donors were 40 or so Caucasian individuals from Russia, aged roughly 6 to 100 years, who were systemically healthy. About 10 milliliters of peripheral blood were collected from each donor into EDTA-treated Vacutainer tubes. Ficoll-Paque density-gradient centrifugation was used to isolate PBMCs, with at least 7 million per sample. Total RNA, at least 6 micrograms per sample, was extracted from PBMCs with Trizol reagent. The percentages of naive CD45RAhigh/CD27high T cells were determined by flow cytometry on a PBMC aliquot from every donor. With regard to this clonotype: Its antigen is unknown. Nothing much larger sits one base from this clone, and base qualities are not available.

The CDR3 measures 15 amino acids from cysteine to phenylalanine. Solely the CDR3 DNA is kept, with 45 bases framed from the first base. After removal of 5 bases from V and 3 bases from J, the junction retains 5 bases not matched to a gene. The germline V gene yields SNHLY for CDR1 and FYNNEI for CDR2. The library relied on 5' RACE. Sequencing took place on an Illumina HiSeq 2500. The second PCR ran for roughly 7 to 12 cycles and used a J-beta primer mix along with a sample-barcoded 5' primer. A unique molecular identifier was introduced onto each TCR beta cDNA molecule by a template-switch 5' adaptor carrying 12 random nucleotides. At least 2.5 million CDR3-containing paired-end reads were obtained from each sample. First-strand cDNA was synthesized from all RNA with the Mint cDNA synthesis kit, primed by a TRBC-specific oligonucleotide. Following uracil-DNA glycosylase treatment, all cDNA underwent a first 18-cycle PCR with the universal primers M1SS and BC2_uni_R. Under the source paper's analysis protocol: For normalization, 1 million high-quality reads were randomly selected from each sample, with every read carrying a distinct molecular identifier. Instead of being binned into consensus sequences, reads with shared molecular identifiers were discarded. CDR3 identification, clonotype clustering and error correction used MiTCR with a Q25 quality threshold and the strictest error-elimination algorithm. A nonparametric unseen species model with Euler transformation was used to estimate lower-bound total TCR beta diversity. Using fastp trimming at Q25 and MiXCR clonotype assembly, TCRdb reanalyzed the public sequencing data and kept in-frame beta chains. Every CDR3 protein is listed once, alongside the most common genes and DNA of its rows. TCRdb's processing, not the authors' own work, is the source of the V and J calls. Here the sample has 500,000 to 550,000 distinct CDR3 sequences; under 30% occur a single time. The ten largest clones represent 8.5% to 9.5% of the sample.

These sequences were also reported in another study, on T cells of mothers and their children. The second publication reports: The donors were nine systemically healthy Caucasian individuals, made up of three mothers and their six children. cDNA synthesis consumed the entire amount of extracted RNA, loaded at approximately 1.6 ug RNA in each 15 ul reaction. Sample barcodes and 2-4 random nucleotides were added via the M1S primer in the second PCR. Each mother yielded over 9.5 million TCR beta CDR3 reads and each child roughly 3 million reads. Thymic selection similarly shapes TCR recombination output in related and unrelated pairs, with minor effect from inherited differences. Normalized repertoire overlap in related mother-child pairs was always slightly higher than in unrelated mother-child pairs, but the difference was never significant. With a sensitivity of approximately 100 clones per million clonotypes, no persistent microchimeric T cell clones were detected. The study used deep NGS to compare TCR beta repertoires of mothers and children, seeking features distinguishing related mother-child pairs from unrelated individuals. On average, the children were about 10 +/- 4 years old, while the mothers were 40 +/- 4 years old. After adapters were ligated using NEBNext reagents, the libraries underwent 100+100 nt paired-end sequencing on an Illumina HiSeq 2000. To avoid cross-contamination, the mother libraries and the child libraries were prepared a month apart and sequenced in separate runs. For each donor, somewhere between 500,000 and 2,000,000 distinct TCR beta clonotypes were identified. Naive TCR beta clonotypes were estimated from low-frequency clonotypes matched to each donor's FACS-determined naive share, without sorting.

Input material: blood. The chain is encoded by TRBV2 joined to TRBJ2-3; a stretch of 10 junction bases matches TRBD1. The clonotype was recovered from a boy younger than 18 in good health. The DNA is TGTGCCAGCAGTCGGGACAGGGGAACGACAGATACGCAGTATTTT. Translated, this gives CASSRDRGTTDTQYF. Reference TRBV2 and TRBJ2-3 genes cover what lies past the CDR3, so the full variable domain is EPEVTQTPSHQVTQMGQEVILRCVPISNHLYFYWYRQILGQKVEFLVSFYNNEISEKSEIFDDQFSVERPDGSNFTLKIRSTKLEDSAMYFCASSRDRGTTDTQYFGPGTRLTVL.